What follows describes a single T cell receptor beta chain. Antigen specificity is unknown. TCRdb passed the reads through MiXCR, listing each CDR3 protein once. Of about 530,000 distinct CDR3 sequences detected, about 30% appear once; the ten largest clones hold 13%. This sample is drawn from a study of T cell repertoires in cytomegalovirus infection. Overall study findings and caveats: CMV-specific TCR beta clonotypes restricted by HLA-C dominated the ex vivo response. The study identified carriers of CMV plus the relevant HLA from cumulative public TCR beta family frequency.

V was cut by 4 bases and J by 4 bases, with 7 bases left in between. This CDR3 comprises 12 residues. The sequence came from a human donor in good health (CMV status not recorded). Some clones in this sample may be carry-over from other donors' samples. Source material: PBMCs. V gene TRBV12-3 or TRBV12-4 combines with J gene TRBJ1-2; no definite D call. CDR3 sequence (DNA): TGTGCCAGCAGTTGGGCCTCCTATGGCTACACCTTC. Its translation: CASSWASYGYTF.